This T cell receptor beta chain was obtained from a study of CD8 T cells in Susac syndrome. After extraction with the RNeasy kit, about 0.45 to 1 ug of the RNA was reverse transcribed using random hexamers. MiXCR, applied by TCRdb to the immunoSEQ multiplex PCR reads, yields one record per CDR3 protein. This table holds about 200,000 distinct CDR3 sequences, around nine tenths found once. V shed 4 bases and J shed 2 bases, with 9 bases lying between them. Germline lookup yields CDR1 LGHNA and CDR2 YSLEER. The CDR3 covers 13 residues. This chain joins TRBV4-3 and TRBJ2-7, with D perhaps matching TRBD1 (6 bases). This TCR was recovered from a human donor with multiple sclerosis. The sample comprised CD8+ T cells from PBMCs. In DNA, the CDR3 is TGCGCCAGCAGCCGGGACACTACCTACGAGCAGTACTTC. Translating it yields CASSRDTTYEQYF.